This T cell receptor beta chain comes out of a study of T cells in Graves' hyperthyroidism and ophthalmopathy. Study-wide findings and caveats: From stable hyperthyroidism, ophthalmopathy was separated by a 13 V-J model.

This clonotype appeared many times. Its antigen remains unidentified. Per germline, CDR1 SEHNR and CDR2 FQNEAQ (reference sequence). After removal of 4 bases from V and 7 bases from J, the junction contained 4 bases not matched to a gene. CDR3 length equals 15 residues. Amplification of TCR beta CDR3 regions was performed using RNA transcripts as template. HTBI primers were the set used in a first-round RT-PCR of the TCR CDR3. TCRdb reprocessed the multiplex PCR reads via MiXCR and lists one record per CDR3 protein. The sample carries hundreds of thousands of distinct CDR3 sequences, about 15% recorded once. The PBMCs were taken from 10 ml of fresh peripheral blood.

Material for sequencing was blood. This sequence originates from a man younger than 35 with Graves' ophthalmopathy. V and J are TRBV7-9 and TRBJ2-1; 13 bases agree with TRBD2. In DNA form, the CDR3 reads TGTGCCAGCAGCTCGGGACTAGCGGGGTGGAATGAGCAGTTCTTC. Residues: CASSSGLAGWNEQFF.